The clone carrying this T cell receptor beta chain has only one observation. Sequencing used immunoSEQ multiplex PCR; TCRdb keeps in-frame clones, though not all of them. Altogether 400,000 to 550,000 clones are present, roughly nine tenths being singletons, with the ten largest covering around 1.8%. After removal of 4 bases from V and 5 bases from J, the junction contained 7 bases not matched to a gene. The CDR3 is made up of 14 amino acids. Germline V CDR1 and CDR2: SGHDT, YYEEEE. This entry belongs to a study of blood T cell repertoires in COVID-19. The chain uses TRBV5-6 and TRBJ1-2, with TRBD1 matching 8 bases. The origin of this receptor is a woman between 18 and 30 years old with acute COVID-19. The sample was PBMCs or T cells enriched from blood (not recorded which). The CDR3 DNA reads TGTGCCAGCAGCCCCGGGACAGGTGGATATGGCTACACCTTC. This gives the protein CASSPGTGGYGYTF.